One sample yielded the 18 T cell receptor beta chains listed below, sequenced in a study of beta chain features in type 1 diabetes. All of the isolated RNA was reverse transcribed, so expressed TCRB transcripts were sequenced. The table came from immunoSEQ multiplex PCR; TCRdb's copy has only in-frame clones and leaves some out. The table has almost 350,000 clones, roughly 8% seen once. Material for sequencing was central memory CD4+ T cells from blood. These receptors came from a woman under 30 in good health.

This clone has more than one count but fewer than ten. This chain uses TRBV7-2 with TRBJ2-1, with 7 nucleotides matching TRBD2. Germline V gives CDR1 SGHTA, CDR2 FQGNSA. The CDR3 extends over 15 amino acids. J gave up 5 bases and V 5 bases, and 9 bases lay outside the gene matches. DNA for the CDR3: TGTGCCAGCAGCAGGGGTAGCGGGTTGGACAATGAGCAGTTCTTC. Translated, it gives CASSRGSGLDNEQFF.

The chain uses TRBV27 and TRBJ1-4, with unresolved D. This CDR3 has 14 residues. V was trimmed by 5 bases and J by 0 bases, leaving 7 bases between them. Germline lookup yields CDR1 MNHEY and CDR2 SMNVEV (reference sequence). The CDR3 DNA reads as TGTGCCAGCAGTCCCGTAGCAACTAATGAAAAACTGTTTTTT. It codes for CASSPVATNEKLFF.

This chain connects TRBV28 to TRBJ2-1, with TRBD1 as a possible D gene (6 bases). The V end was cut by 5 bases, the J end by 5 bases, with 16 bases between. The germline CDR1 and CDR2 sequences are MDHEN and SYDVKM. The CDR3 runs 15 residues. CDR3 region: CASSLQGTRHNEQFF. CDR3 in DNA: TGTGCCAGCAGTCTTCAGGGGACCCGACACAATGAGCAGTTCTTC.

This clone was detected only a few times. This sequence joins TRBV5-6 and TRBJ1-3; D is ambiguous. CDR3 length: 16 residues. Germline values: CDR1 SGHDT, CDR2 YYEEEE. Trimming removed 0 bases from V and 2 bases from J, with 12 bases in between. CDR3 in amino acids: CASSLAVRRAGNTIYF. The CDR3 DNA reads TGTGCCAGCAGCTTGGCCGTAAGGCGGGCTGGAAACACCATATATTTT. Complete variable domain (other parts from reference TRBV5-6 and TRBJ1-3): DAGVTQSPTHLIKTRGQQVTLRCSPKSGHDTVSWYQQALGQGPQFIFQYYEEEERQRGNFPDRFSGHQFPNYSSELNVNALLLGDSALYLCASSLAVRRAGNTIYFGEGSWLTVV.

This clone was detected a few times. This sequence joins TRBV27 and TRBJ2-1, with D uncertain. The CDR3 runs to 14 residues. Germline V lookup: CDR1 MNHEY, CDR2 SMNVEV (reference sequence). V dropped 5 bases and J dropped 3 bases, with 11 bases sitting between them. Here the CDR3 reads CASSTTHSYNEQFF. CDR3 nucleotides: TGTGCCAGCAGTACGACCCATAGCTACAATGAGCAGTTCTTC.

The chain carries TRBV7-3 and TRBJ2-2, with 10 positions matching TRBD1. CDR1 and CDR2 from the germline V gene are SGHTA and FQGTGA. The V segment lost 5 bases and the J segment 0 bases; nucleotides outside the gene matches: 3. The CDR3 runs 16 residues. The CDR3 DNA reads TGTGCCAGCAGCCCCGGACAGGGGGCGAACACCGGGGAGCTGTTTTTT. This codes for CASSPGQGANTGELFF.

This chain uses TRBV18 with TRBJ1-1; 7 bases fit TRBD1. The ends lost 6 bases at V and 1 base at J; junction bases unmatched: 5. Germline V lookup: CDR1 KGHSH, CDR2 LQKENI. The length of the CDR3 is 14 residues. CDR3 nucleotide sequence: TGTGCCAGCTCGCTCCGGGACAGGAACACTGAAGCTTTCTTT. Its translation: CASSLRDRNTEAFF.

This clone was detected only once. This chain uses TRBV29-1 with TRBJ2-3; D possibly matches TRBD1 or TRBD2 (6 bases each). The CDR3 is 13 amino acids. From germline, CDR1 is SQVTM and CDR2 ANQGSEA. Trimming shortened V by 3 bases and J by 5 bases, and 12 bases separated the two germline ends. The CDR3 nucleotides are TGCAGCGTTGATTGGGGGGCTGTAGATACGCAGTATTTT. Translating it yields CSVDWGAVDTQYF.

CDR3 residues: CASSLRLTDTQYF. The DNA for the CDR3 is TGTGCCAGCAGCTTGAGGCTCACAGATACGCAGTATTTT. The V and J genes are TRBV11-3 and TRBJ2-3, with D uncertain. The CDR3 loop spans 13 amino acids. Between the trimmed V and J ends, which lost 3 bases and 2 bases, there was a span of 6 bases. The V gene's germline CDR1 is SGHNT and CDR2 YENEEA.

This clone was detected a few times. The V and J genes are TRBV4-1 and TRBJ1-1; no clear D gene. This CDR3 has 15 residues. The germline CDR1 and CDR2 sequences are MGHRA and YSYEKL. V lost 4 bases to trimming and J lost 2 bases, with 14 bases between them. The chain's CDR3 is CASSPRRLSNTEAFF. CDR3 nucleotides: TGCGCCAGCAGCCCAAGGAGGTTATCCAACACTGAAGCTTTCTTT.

This clone was observed a handful of times. The chain links TRBV28 to TRBJ1-1; TRBD1 aligns across 12 bases. Losses at the gene ends were 6 bases for V and 5 bases for J; bases not matched to a gene: 4. The CDR3 has 14 residues. Per germline, CDR1 MDHEN and CDR2 SYDVKM. Written as DNA, the CDR3 is TGTGCCAGCAGGAAGGGACAGGGGGCAACTGAAGCTTTCTTT. It encodes CASRKGQGATEAFF.

This clone was seen at least ten times. The chain is built from TRBV7-2 and TRBJ2-1; 8 bases agree with TRBD1. Germline V gives CDR1 SGHTA, CDR2 FQGNSA. Germline trimming cut 2 bases from V and 6 bases from J; bases unmatched to any gene: 6. The CDR3 consists of 15 residues. The CDR3 bases are TGTGCCAGCAGCTTACGACAGGGGAGAGTCAATGAGCAGTTCTTC. Translating gives CASSLRQGRVNEQFF.

This clone was detected a few times. The chain combines TRBV9 with TRBJ2-5; D is perhaps TRBD2 (6 bases). Judging by the DNA end, TRBJ2-7 fits better; the J call may be wrong. The germline CDR1 and CDR2 sequences are SGDLS and YYNGEE. There are 15 residues in the CDR3. The CDR3 spells CASSVDWISGYEQYF. DNA of the CDR3: TGTGCCAGCAGCGTAGACTGGATAAGCGGGTACGAGCAGTACTTC.

This clone was observed a few times. The gene calls are TRBV27 and TRBJ1-5; D might be TRBD1 (6 bases). CDR3 length equals 14 residues. With 2 bases removed from V and 5 bases from J, the gap between germline ends came to 10 bases. Germline V gives CDR1 MNHEY, CDR2 SMNVEV (reference sequence). Here the CDR3 DNA reads TGTGCCAGCAGTTTAGGGGGCAGTTATCAGCCCCAGCATTTT. It codes for CASSLGGSYQPQHF.

This clone appeared a few times. The rearrangement joins TRBV27 to TRBJ1-4; 7 nucleotides match TRBD1. From germline, CDR1 is MNHEY and CDR2 SMNVEV (reference sequence). CDR3 size: 14 residues. With 2 bases clipped from V and 8 bases from J, the junction kept 5 bases outside the gene matches. CDR3 protein: CASSLKGAGEKLFF. DNA of the CDR3: TGTGCCAGCAGTTTAAAGGGGGCAGGGGAAAAACTGTTTTTT.

In its sample, this clone was seen a few times. The V gene is TRBV7-2, the J gene TRBJ1-1, with 10 nucleotides matching TRBD1. CDR1 is SGHTA and CDR2 is FQGNSA in the germline V gene. There are 14 residues in the CDR3. Germline trimming cut 1 base from V and 11 bases from J; bases unmatched to any gene: 7. The CDR3 here is CASSLGTGGGEAFF. The CDR3 region has the DNA TGTGCCAGCAGCTTAGGGACAGGGGGTGGGGAGGCTTTCTTT.

This clone was counted only a few times. V and J are TRBV5-5 and TRBJ2-2; no firm D call. The CDR3 length is 16 residues. Germline V gene lookup returns CDR1 SGHKS and CDR2 YYEKEE (reference sequence). V lost 1 base and J 1 base, leaving 11 bases between the germline ends. The DNA of the CDR3 is TGTGCCAGCAGCTTGTCTTCCGGGCAGAACACCGGGGAGCTGTTTTTT. Its translation: CASSLSSGQNTGELFF.

This clone was observed a few times. This chain uses TRBV6-6 with TRBJ2-5; D unresolved. The CDR3 length is 12 residues. The V and J ends lost 6 bases and 0 bases respectively, with 5 bases between them. Germline assignment: CDR1 MNHNY and CDR2 SVGAGI (reference sequence). The CDR3: CASRPNQETQYF. In DNA, the CDR3 is TGTGCCAGCAGGCCTAACCAAGAGACCCAGTACTTC.